Listed below are T cell receptor beta chains from one sample, sequenced in a study of shared clonotypes between healthy human individuals. Data came from immunoSEQ multiplex PCR; TCRdb stores just in-frame clones and leaves some out. Of 2 million to 3 million clones in the sample, 85% to 95% are singletons; the top ten hold over 0.12%. The sequencing sample was made of naive CD4+ T cells sorted from blood. These receptors all come from a man younger than 30 in good health. Each CDR3 is given with its conserved first and last residue. A D gene is named only where the DNA matches it firmly. Size values are once, few and many counts, or a class for expanded clones, and some rows have none.

V gene: TRBV10-3
J gene: TRBJ1-5
D gene: TRBD1
clone size: -
CDR3 DNA: TGTGCCATCAGTGAGTCAGGGACAGCTAATCAGCCCCAGCATTTT
CDR3 protein: CAISESGTANQPQHF

V gene: TRBV5-1
J gene: TRBJ2-7
D gene: -
clone size: -
CDR3 DNA: TGCGCCAGCAGCTCGAAGGCCACTGCGCCTTCCTACGAGCAGTACTTC
CDR3 protein: CASSSKATAPSYEQYF

V gene: TRBV5-1
J gene: TRBJ1-1
D gene: -
clone size: -
CDR3 DNA: TGCGCCAGCAGCGCCAGGGAGGGCAACACTGAAGCTTTCTTT
CDR3 protein: CASSAREGNTEAFF

V gene: TRBV4-1
J gene: TRBJ1-4
D gene: -
clone size: -
CDR3 DNA: TGCGCCAGCAGCCAAATTGGGGGACTCCCTAATGAAAAACTGTTTTTT
CDR3 protein: CASSQIGGLPNEKLFF

V gene: TRBV5-1
J gene: TRBJ1-1
D gene: TRBD1
clone size: -
CDR3 DNA: TGCGCCAGTATAAACACAGGGGGAACTGAAGCTTTCTTT
CDR3 protein: CASINTGGTEAFF

V gene: TRBV5-1
J gene: TRBJ2-3
D gene: -
clone size: -
CDR3 DNA: TGCGCCAGCAGCCAGATGGATACGCAGTATTTT
CDR3 protein: CASSQMDTQYF

V gene: TRBV28
J gene: TRBJ2-6
D gene: TRBD1
clone size: -
CDR3 DNA: TGTGCCAGCAGACCGGGACAGGGAGGCTCTGGGGCCAACGTCCTGACTTTC
CDR3 protein: CASRPGQGGSGANVLTF

V gene: TRBV7-6
J gene: TRBJ2-7
D gene: TRBD2
clone size: -
CDR3 DNA: TGTGCCAGCAGCTCAGTAGCGGGAGCCTTTTACGAGCAGTACTTC
CDR3 protein: CASSSVAGAFYEQYF

V gene: TRBV7-9
J gene: TRBJ1-4
D gene: -
clone size: -
CDR3 DNA: TGTGCCAGCAGCTTAATCGACACGAAAAGGGAAAAACTGTTTTTT
CDR3 protein: CASSLIDTKREKLFF

V gene: TRBV29-1
J gene: TRBJ2-1
D gene: TRBD2
clone size: -
CDR3 DNA: TGCAGCGTCGGCGGGACTAGCGGTTACAATGAGCAGTTCTTC
CDR3 protein: CSVGGTSGYNEQFF

V gene: TRBV28
J gene: TRBJ1-2
D gene: -
clone size: -
CDR3 DNA: TGTGCCAGCAGTTTTCAGAGAGGGGGGTATGGCTACACCTTC
CDR3 protein: CASSFQRGGYGYTF

V gene: TRBV28
J gene: TRBJ1-2
D gene: -
clone size: -
CDR3 DNA: TGTGCCAGCAGGAACCCCTTCCTCTCTAACTATGGCTACACCTTC
CDR3 protein: CASRNPFLSNYGYTF

V gene: TRBV5-1
J gene: TRBJ2-5
D gene: -
clone size: few
CDR3 DNA: TGCGCCAGCAGCCTGCTAGAGGACAGCCAAGAGACCCAGTACTTC
CDR3 protein: CASSLLEDSQETQYF

V gene: TRBV5-6
J gene: TRBJ1-6
D gene: -
clone size: -
CDR3 DNA: TGTGCCAGCAGCTTGAGAGGAGATAATTCACCCCTCCACTTT
CDR3 protein: CASSLRGDNSPLHF

V gene: TRBV10-2
J gene: TRBJ2-7
D gene: -
clone size: -
CDR3 DNA: TGCGCCAGCAGTTCTCTTCTCAACACCCATTCCTACGAGCAGTACTTC
CDR3 protein: CASSSLLNTHSYEQYF

V gene: TRBV10-3
J gene: TRBJ2-7
D gene: TRBD2
clone size: -
CDR3 DNA: TGTGCCATCAGTGAGTCCGTCGGGGGGGAGGCCTACGAGCAGTACTTC
CDR3 protein: CAISESVGGEAYEQYF

V gene: TRBV9
J gene: TRBJ2-3
D gene: -
clone size: -
CDR3 DNA: TGTGCCAGCAGGCCACCTAGCACAGATACGCAGTATTTT
CDR3 protein: CASRPPSTDTQYF

V gene: TRBV5-1
J gene: TRBJ1-1
D gene: -
clone size: -
CDR3 DNA: TGCGCCAGCAGCTTGGAGGTATCGTCGCTTGAAGCTTTCTTT
CDR3 protein: CASSLEVSSLEAFF

V gene: TRBV7-2
J gene: TRBJ2-7
D gene: TRBD1
clone size: -
CDR3 DNA: TGTGCCAGCAGCTACGGGACAGGGGACTACGAGCAGTACTTC
CDR3 protein: CASSYGTGDYEQYF

V gene: TRBV7-2
J gene: TRBJ1-6
D gene: -
clone size: -
CDR3 DNA: TGTGCCAGCAGCTTAGCGCGCGATTCACCCCTCCACTTT
CDR3 protein: CASSLARDSPLHF

V gene: TRBV7-9
J gene: TRBJ1-2
D gene: -
clone size: -
CDR3 DNA: TGTGCCAGCAGCTTAGCCCTGCTCGGCGAGGGCTACACCTTC
CDR3 protein: CASSLALLGEGYTF